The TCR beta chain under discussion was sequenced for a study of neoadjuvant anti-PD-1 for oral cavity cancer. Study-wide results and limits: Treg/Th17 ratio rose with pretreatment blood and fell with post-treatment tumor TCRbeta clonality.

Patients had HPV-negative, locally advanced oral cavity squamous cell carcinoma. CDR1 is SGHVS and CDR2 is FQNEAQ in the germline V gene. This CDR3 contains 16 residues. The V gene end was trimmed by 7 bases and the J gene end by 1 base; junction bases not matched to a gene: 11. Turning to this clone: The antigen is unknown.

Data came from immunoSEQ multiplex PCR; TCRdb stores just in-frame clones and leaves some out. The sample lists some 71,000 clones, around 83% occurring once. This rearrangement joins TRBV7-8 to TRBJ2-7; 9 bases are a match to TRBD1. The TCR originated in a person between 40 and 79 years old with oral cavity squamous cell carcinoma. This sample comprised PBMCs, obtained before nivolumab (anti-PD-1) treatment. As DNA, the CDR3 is TGTGCCAGCAACCCTAGGCGGGACAGGGTTTCCTACGAGCAGTACTTC. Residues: CASNPRRDRVSYEQYF.